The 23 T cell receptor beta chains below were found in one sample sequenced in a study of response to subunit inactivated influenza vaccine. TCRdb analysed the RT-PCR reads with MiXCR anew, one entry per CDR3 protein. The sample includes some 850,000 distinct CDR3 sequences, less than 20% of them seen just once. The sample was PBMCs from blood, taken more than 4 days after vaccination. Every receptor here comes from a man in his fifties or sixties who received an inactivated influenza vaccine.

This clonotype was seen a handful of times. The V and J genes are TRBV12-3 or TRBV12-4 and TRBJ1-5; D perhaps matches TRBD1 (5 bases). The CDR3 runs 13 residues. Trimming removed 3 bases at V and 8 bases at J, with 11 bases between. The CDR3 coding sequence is TGTGCCAGCAGTTTTACCGCCAGGGAGCCCCAGCATTTT. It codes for CASSFTAREPQHF.

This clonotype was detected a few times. The CDR3 DNA sequence: TGCGCCAGCAGCCAAGTAACGACAGGGGGCTACACTGAAGCTTTCTTT. Encoded protein: CASSQVTTGGYTEAFF. J is TRBJ1-1 and V is TRBV4-1; 10 bases line up with TRBD1. The length of the CDR3 is 16 residues. Germline loops: CDR1 MGHRA, CDR2 YSYEKL. J gave up 3 bases and V 1 base, and 5 bases lay outside the gene matches.

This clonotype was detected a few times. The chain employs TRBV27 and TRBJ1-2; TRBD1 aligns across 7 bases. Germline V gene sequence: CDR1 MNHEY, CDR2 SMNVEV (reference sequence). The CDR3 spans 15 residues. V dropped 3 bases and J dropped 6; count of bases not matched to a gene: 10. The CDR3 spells CASSLEGQRPDGYTF. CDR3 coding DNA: TGTGCCAGCAGTTTGGAGGGACAGAGGCCTGATGGCTACACCTTC.

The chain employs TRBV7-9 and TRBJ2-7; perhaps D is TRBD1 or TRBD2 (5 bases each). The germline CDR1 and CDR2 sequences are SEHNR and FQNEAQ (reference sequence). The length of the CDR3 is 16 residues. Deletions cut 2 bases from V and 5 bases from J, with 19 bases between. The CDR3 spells CASSLLGTADPHEQYF. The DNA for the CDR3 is TGTGCCAGCAGCTTATTGGGGACGGCCGACCCCCACGAGCAGTACTTC.

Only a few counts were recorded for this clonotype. The CDR3 loop reads CSVDSGLFYNEQFF. The CDR3, as DNA: TGCAGCGTTGATAGCGGATTATTCTACAATGAGCAGTTCTTC. V and J are TRBV29-1 and TRBJ2-1; the D gene is possibly TRBD2 (6 bases). Trimming removed 3 bases from V and 3 bases from J, with 12 bases in between. Per the germline V gene, CDR1 is SQVTM and CDR2 is ANQGSEA. The CDR3 is 14 amino acids.

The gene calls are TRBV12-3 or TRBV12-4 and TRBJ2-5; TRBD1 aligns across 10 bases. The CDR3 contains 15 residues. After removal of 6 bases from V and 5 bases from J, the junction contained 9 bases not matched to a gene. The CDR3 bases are TGTGCCAGCAGCCCGGGACAGGGGAAGGATGAGACCCAGTACTTC. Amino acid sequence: CASSPGQGKDETQYF.

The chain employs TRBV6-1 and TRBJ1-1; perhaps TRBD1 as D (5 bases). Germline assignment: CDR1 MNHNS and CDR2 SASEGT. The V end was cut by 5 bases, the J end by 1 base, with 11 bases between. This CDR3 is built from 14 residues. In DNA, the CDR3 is TGTGCCAGCAGTCAAGGGAGGGGGAACACTGAAGCTTTCTTT. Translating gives CASSQGRGNTEAFF.

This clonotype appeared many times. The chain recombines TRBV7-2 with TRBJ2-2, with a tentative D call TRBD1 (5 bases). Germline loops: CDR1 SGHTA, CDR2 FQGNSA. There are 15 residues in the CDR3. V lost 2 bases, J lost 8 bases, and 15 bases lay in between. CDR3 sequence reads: CASSLFGAQGGELFF. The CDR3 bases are TGTGCCAGCAGCTTATTTGGGGCCCAGGGAGGGGAGCTGTTTTTT.

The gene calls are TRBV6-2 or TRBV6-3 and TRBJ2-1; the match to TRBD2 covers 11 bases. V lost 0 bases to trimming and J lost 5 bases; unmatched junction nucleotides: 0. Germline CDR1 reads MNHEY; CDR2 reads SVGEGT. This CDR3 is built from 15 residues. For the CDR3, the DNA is TGTGCCAGCAGTTACTCGACTAGCGGGAACAATGAGCAGTTCTTC. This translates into CASSYSTSGNNEQFF.

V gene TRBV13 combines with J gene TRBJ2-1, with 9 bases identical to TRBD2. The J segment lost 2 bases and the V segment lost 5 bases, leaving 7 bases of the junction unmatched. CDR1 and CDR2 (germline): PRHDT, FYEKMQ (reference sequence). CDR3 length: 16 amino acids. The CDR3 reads CASSPPASGTYNEQFF. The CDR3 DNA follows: TGTGCCAGCAGCCCTCCGGCTAGCGGGACCTACAATGAGCAGTTCTTC.

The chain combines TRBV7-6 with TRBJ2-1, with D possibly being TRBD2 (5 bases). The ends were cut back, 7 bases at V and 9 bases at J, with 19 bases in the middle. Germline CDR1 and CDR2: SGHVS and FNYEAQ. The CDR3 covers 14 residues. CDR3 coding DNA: TGTGCCAGCAACCAACTAGAAGTTGAGGGTGAGCAGTTCTTC. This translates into CASNQLEVEGEQFF. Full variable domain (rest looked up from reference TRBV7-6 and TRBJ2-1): GAGVSQSPRYKVTKRGQDVALRCDPISGHVSLYWYRQALGQGPEFLTYFNYEAQQDKSGLPNDRFSAERPEGSISTLTIQRTEQRDSAMYRCASNQLEVEGEQFFGPGTRLTVL.

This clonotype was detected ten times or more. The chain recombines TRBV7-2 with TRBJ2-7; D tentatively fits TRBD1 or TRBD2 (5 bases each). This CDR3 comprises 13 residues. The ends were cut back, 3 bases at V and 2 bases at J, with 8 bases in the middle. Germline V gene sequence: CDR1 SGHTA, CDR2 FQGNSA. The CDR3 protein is CASSFRGAYEQYF. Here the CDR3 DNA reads TGTGCCAGCAGCTTCCGAGGGGCCTACGAGCAGTACTTC.

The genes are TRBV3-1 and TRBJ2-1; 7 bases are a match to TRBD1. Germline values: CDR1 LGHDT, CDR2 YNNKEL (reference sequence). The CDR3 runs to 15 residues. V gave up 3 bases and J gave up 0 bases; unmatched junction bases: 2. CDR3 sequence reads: CASSQWDSSYNEQFF. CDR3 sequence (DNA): TGTGCCAGCAGCCAGTGGGACAGCTCCTACAATGAGCAGTTCTTC.

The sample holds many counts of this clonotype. In DNA form, the CDR3 reads TGTGCCACGCTTGGACTGAGCTCCTATAATTCACCCCTCCACTTT. Its protein is CATLGLSSYNSPLHF. This chain connects TRBV6-2 or TRBV6-3 to TRBJ1-6; D unresolved. CDR1 and CDR2 from the germline V gene are MNHEY and SVGEGT. Trimming took off 10 bases at V and 0 bases at J, with 13 bases between the two ends. The CDR3 is 15 amino acids.

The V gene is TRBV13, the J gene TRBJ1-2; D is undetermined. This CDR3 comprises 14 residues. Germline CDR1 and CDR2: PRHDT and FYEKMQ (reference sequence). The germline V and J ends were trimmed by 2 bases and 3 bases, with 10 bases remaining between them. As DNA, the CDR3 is TGTGCCAGCAGCTTATCTGGGTTTGACTATGGCTACACCTTC. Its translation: CASSLSGFDYGYTF.

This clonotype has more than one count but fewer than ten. The CDR3 here is CSARRGSDEKLFF. The CDR3 DNA sequence: TGCAGTGCTAGAAGGGGAAGTGATGAAAAACTGTTTTTT. The rearrangement links TRBV20-1 to TRBJ1-4, with D perhaps TRBD1 (5 bases). The V end was cut by 2 bases, the J end by 6 bases, with 10 bases between. CDR3 length: 13 amino acids. The germline V gene encodes CDR1 DFQATT and CDR2 SNEGSKA (reference sequence).

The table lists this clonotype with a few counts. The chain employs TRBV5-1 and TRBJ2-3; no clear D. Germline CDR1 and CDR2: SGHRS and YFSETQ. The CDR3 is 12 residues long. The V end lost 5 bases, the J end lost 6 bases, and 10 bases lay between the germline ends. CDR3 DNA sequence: TGCGCCAGCAGTCATGGGCAGGATACGCAGTATTTT. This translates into CASSHGQDTQYF.

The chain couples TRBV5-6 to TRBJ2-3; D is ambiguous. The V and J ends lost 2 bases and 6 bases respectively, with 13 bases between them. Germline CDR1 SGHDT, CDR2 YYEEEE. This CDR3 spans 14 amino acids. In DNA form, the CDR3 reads TGTGCCAGCAGCTTTTCAAGTGCGGAGGATACGCAGTATTTT. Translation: CASSFSSAEDTQYF.

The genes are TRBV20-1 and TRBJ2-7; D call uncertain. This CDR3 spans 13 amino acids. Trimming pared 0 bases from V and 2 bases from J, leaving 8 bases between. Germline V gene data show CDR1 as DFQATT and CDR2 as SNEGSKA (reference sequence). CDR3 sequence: CSARDLIAYEQYF. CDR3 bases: TGCAGTGCTAGAGATCTCATCGCCTACGAGCAGTACTTC.

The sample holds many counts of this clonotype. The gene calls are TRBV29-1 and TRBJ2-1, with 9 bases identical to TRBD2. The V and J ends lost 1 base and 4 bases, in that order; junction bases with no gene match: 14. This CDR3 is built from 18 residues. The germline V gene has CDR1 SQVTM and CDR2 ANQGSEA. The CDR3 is CSVEGVLGGLALYNEQFF. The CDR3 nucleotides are TGCAGCGTTGAAGGGGTCCTCGGCGGACTAGCGCTTTACAATGAGCAGTTCTTC.

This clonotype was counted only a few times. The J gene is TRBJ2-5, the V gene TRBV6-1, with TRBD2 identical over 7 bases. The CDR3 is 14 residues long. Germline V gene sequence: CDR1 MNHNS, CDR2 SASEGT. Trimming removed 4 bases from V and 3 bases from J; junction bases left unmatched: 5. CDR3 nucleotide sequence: TGTGCCAGCAGTGCTCAGGGAGGGAAAGAGACCCAGTACTTC. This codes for CASSAQGGKETQYF.

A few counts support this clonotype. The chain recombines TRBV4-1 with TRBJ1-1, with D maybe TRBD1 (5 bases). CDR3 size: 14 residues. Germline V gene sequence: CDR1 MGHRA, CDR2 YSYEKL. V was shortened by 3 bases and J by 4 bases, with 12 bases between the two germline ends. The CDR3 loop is CASSQGDVRTEAFF. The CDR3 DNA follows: TGCGCCAGCAGCCAGGGGGACGTTCGCACTGAAGCTTTCTTT.

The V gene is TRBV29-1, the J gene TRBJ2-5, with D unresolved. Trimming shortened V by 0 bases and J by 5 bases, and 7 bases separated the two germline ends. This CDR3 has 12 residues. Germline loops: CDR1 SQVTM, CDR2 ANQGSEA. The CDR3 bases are TGCAGCGTTGAAGATCAGGTGGAGACCCAGTACTTC. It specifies CSVEDQVETQYF.